Listed below are T cell receptor beta chains from one sample, sequenced in a study of OX40 agonist ivuxolimab in advanced cancers. Sequenced by immunoSEQ multiplex PCR; TCRdb stores in-frame clones only, minus some. The sample consists of 73,000 or so clones, 80% to 90% of them appearing once. Sequenced here: CD4+ or CD8+ T cells sorted from blood, sampled in a trial of the OX40 agonist ivuxolimab. Every receptor here comes from an adult with an advanced solid tumor such as melanoma, head and neck, liver or kidney cancer. Each CDR3 is given with its conserved first and last residue. A D gene is named only where the DNA matches it firmly. Expanded clones get a size class; other rows say once, few or many, or leave the size out.

>.|.|TRBV7-2|TRBJ2-1
TGTGCCAGCAGCTTCCCCTCGAGTGGGAACAATGAGCAGTTCTTC
CASSFPSSGNNEQFF
>.|.|TRBV20-1|TRBJ1-5
TGCAGTGCTAGACTAACCGAGGCCCAGCATTTT
CSARLTEAQHF
>.|.|TRBV7-9|TRBJ1-1
TGTGCCAGCAGCTCTACGCACCGGACAGAAACGAACACTGAAGCTTTCTTT
CASSSTHRTETNTEAFF
>.|.|TRBV5-1|TRBJ1-5
TGCGCCAGCAGCTTGGTGGGTAGTCGGAATCAGCCCCAGCATTTT
CASSLVGSRNQPQHF
>.|.|TRBV21-1|TRBJ1-2
TGTGCCAGCAGCAAATGGAGGGGCAGAAGTAACTATGGCTACACCTTC
CASSKWRGRSNYGYTF
>.|.|TRBV6-5|TRBJ1-2
TGTGCCAGCAGGCCAGACAGAACCTATGGCTACACCTTC
CASRPDRTYGYTF
>TRBD1|.|TRBV5-1|TRBJ1-1
TGCGCCAGCACCATAAGTCCCGGACAGGGGGCGCGTGGGACTGAAGCTTTCTTT
CASTISPGQGARGTEAFF
>TRBD1|.|TRBV7-8|TRBJ1-6
TGTGCCAGCAGCACACCGGGACAGGGGGCTTCACCCCTCCACTTT
CASSTPGQGASPLHF
>TRBD1|few|TRBV7-2|TRBJ1-2
TGTGCCAGCAGCCCCTCGGGACAGGGGTATGGCTACACCTTC
CASSPSGQGYGYTF
>.|.|TRBV5-1|TRBJ1-3
TGCGCCAGCAGCTTGAATAAGGAGGCTGGAAACACCATATATTTT
CASSLNKEAGNTIYF
>TRBD1|.|TRBV7-8|TRBJ1-3
TGTGCCAGCAGCTTGGGGGGACAGATGGCAAGAAACACCATATATTTT
CASSLGGQMARNTIYF
>.|few|TRBV13|TRBJ2-7
TGTGCCAGCAGCCCAAGGTATCCTATCGGCGACGAGCAGTACTTC
CASSPRYPIGDEQYF
>TRBD1|.|TRBV7-8|TRBJ1-2
TGTGCCAGCAGCTTAGTCGGACAGGGGAACTATGGCTACACCTTC
CASSLVGQGNYGYTF
>.|.|TRBV19|TRBJ2-7
TGTGCCAGTAGTCCAACTTTGACCTCCTACGAGCAGTACTTC
CASSPTLTSYEQYF
>TRBD2|.|TRBV7-2|TRBJ2-3
TGTGCCAGCAGCTTCCGGGGGACTAGCGGAACAGATACGCAGTATTTT
CASSFRGTSGTDTQYF
>.|.|TRBV19|TRBJ2-1
TGTGCCAGTAGTCCAACATTGGGGGTGGGGCAAATAAGCTCCTACAATGAGCAGTTCTTC
CASSPTLGVGQISSYNEQFF
>TRBD2|.|TRBV7-2|TRBJ2-5
TGTGCCAGCAGCTTATGGCGGACTAGAAACTCCCAAGAGACCCAGTACTTC
CASSLWRTRNSQETQYF
>TRBD1|.|TRBV6-6|TRBJ2-7
TGTGCCAGCAGTTACTCGGGACAGCCCTACTCCTACGAGCAGTACTTC
CASSYSGQPYSYEQYF
>.|few|TRBV2|TRBJ1-4
TGTGCCAGCAGTGACAGGGTTGAGGTGTTTTTT
CASSDRVEVFF
>TRBD1|.|TRBV18|TRBJ2-5
TGTGCCAGCTCACCCTCGGACAGGGGGTACGAGACCCAGTACTTC
CASSPSDRGYETQYF
>.|.|TRBV19|TRBJ2-2
TGTGCCAGTAGTACGGGTCTAGCTACAAACACCGGGGAGCTGTTTTTT
CASSTGLATNTGELFF
>.|.|TRBV6-6|TRBJ2-7
TGTGCCAGCAGTTACACATCAACCTACGAGCAGTACTTC
CASSYTSTYEQYF
>.|.|TRBV4-1|TRBJ1-2
TGCGCCAGCAGCCAAACAGGGCTCGGCTACACCTTC
CASSQTGLGYTF
>TRBD1|.|TRBV5-8|TRBJ2-1
TGTGCCAGCAGCTGGACAGGGGTCAATGAGCAGTTCTTC
CASSWTGVNEQFF
>.|.|TRBV4-1|TRBJ1-5
TGCGCCAGCAGCCGATCCGACGGGGGCCTCGGAGCCCAGCCCCAGCATTTT
CASSRSDGGLGAQPQHF
>.|.|TRBV11-1|TRBJ1-2
TGTGCCAGCAGCTTAGTTGCGTCGGGCAGCTATGGCTACACCTTC
CASSLVASGSYGYTF
>.|.|TRBV5-1|TRBJ2-2
TGCGCCAGCAGGGAGGGCCGGAGCACCGGGGAGCTGTTTTTT
CASREGRSTGELFF
>.|.|TRBV11-3|TRBJ2-7
TGTGCCAGCAGCTTCACGGGGAGCTCCTACGAGCAGTACTTC
CASSFTGSSYEQYF
>TRBD2|.|TRBV7-8|TRBJ2-1
TGTGCCAGCAGCCCCGGCCAGACTAGCGGGAGGGCGTGGAGTGAGCAGTTCTTC
CASSPGQTSGRAWSEQFF
>.|few|TRBV4-1|TRBJ2-7
TGCGCCAGCAGCCAGCTTCCGACAGGCTATTACTCCTACGAGCAGTACTTC
CASSQLPTGYYSYEQYF
>.|.|TRBV19|TRBJ2-3
TGTGCCAGTAGTTTCCAGCCTGCCACAGATACGCAGTATTTT
CASSFQPATDTQYF
>.|.|TRBV11-2|TRBJ1-4
TGTGCCAGCAGCTATTGGGGTCAGGGCCTTGAAAAACTGTTTTTT
CASSYWGQGLEKLFF
>.|.|TRBV7-2|TRBJ2-1
TGTGCCAGCAGCTTAGTAAAAGGGGCCAAGTTGAGGATGAACAATGAGCAGTTCTTC
CASSLVKGAKLRMNNEQFF
>.|.|TRBV7-6|TRBJ1-5
TGTGCCAGCAGCTTAGCGCCCAGGGAAGCTCAGCCCCAGCATTTT
CASSLAPREAQPQHF
>.|.|TRBV14|TRBJ1-1
TGTGCCAGCAGCCGCCTGACAGGTCTGAACACTGAAGCTTTCTTT
CASSRLTGLNTEAFF
>TRBD2|few|TRBV10-3|TRBJ2-5
TGTGCCATCAGTGAGCGGACTAGCGGGGGGTTGGAGACCCAGTACTTC
CAISERTSGGLETQYF
>TRBD1|.|TRBV5-1|TRBJ2-7
TGCGCCAGCAGCTTGACGCCAGGGGGATCCTACGAGCAGTACTTC
CASSLTPGGSYEQYF
>.|few|TRBV6-1|TRBJ1-3
TGTGCCAGCAGTGAAGTAGACTCTGGAAACACCATATATTTT
CASSEVDSGNTIYF
>.|few|TRBV2|TRBJ1-2
TGTGCCAACACCCTAAGAGGCAAGATCTATGGCTACACCTTC
CANTLRGKIYGYTF
>.|.|TRBV4-3|TRBJ2-1
TGCGCCAGCAGCCAAGATACCGACTACAAGCAGTTCTTC
CASSQDTDYKQFF
>.|.|TRBV13|TRBJ2-1
TGTGCCAGCAGCTCAACCCCCTCGTGGAGTCCGGAGGATGAGCAGTTCTTC
CASSSTPSWSPEDEQFF
>TRBD1|few|TRBV7-9|TRBJ1-5
TGTGCCAGCAGCTTGGGGTGGACAGGTGAGAATCAGCCCCAGCATTTT
CASSLGWTGENQPQHF
>.|once|TRBV29-1|TRBJ2-7
TGCAGCCCCCCCGTGAAGGCAGCACCTTACGAGCAGTACTTC
CSPPVKAAPYEQYF
>.|.|TRBV10-3|TRBJ2-3
TGTGCCATCAGTAGCCCTGGGGTGGATACGCAGTATTTT
CAISSPGVDTQYF
>TRBD1|once|TRBV7-8|TRBJ1-1
TGTGCCAGCAGCCCTCGGGACAGCTACACTGAAGCTTTCTTT
CASSPRDSYTEAFF
>TRBD2|.|TRBV25-1|TRBJ2-7
TGTGCCAGCAGTGAAGCCGGACTAGAAGAGCAGTACTTC
CASSEAGLEEQYF